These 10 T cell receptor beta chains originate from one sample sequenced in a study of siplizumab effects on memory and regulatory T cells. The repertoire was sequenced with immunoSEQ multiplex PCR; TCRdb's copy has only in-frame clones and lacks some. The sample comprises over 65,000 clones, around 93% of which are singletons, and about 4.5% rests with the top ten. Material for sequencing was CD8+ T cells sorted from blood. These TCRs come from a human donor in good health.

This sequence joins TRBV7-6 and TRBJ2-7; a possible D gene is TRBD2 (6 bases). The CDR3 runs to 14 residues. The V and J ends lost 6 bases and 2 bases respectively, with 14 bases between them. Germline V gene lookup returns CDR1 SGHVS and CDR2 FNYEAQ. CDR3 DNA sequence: TGTGCCAGCAGTAGTAATCCGGGGGCCTACGAGCAGTACTTC. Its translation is CASSSNPGAYEQYF.

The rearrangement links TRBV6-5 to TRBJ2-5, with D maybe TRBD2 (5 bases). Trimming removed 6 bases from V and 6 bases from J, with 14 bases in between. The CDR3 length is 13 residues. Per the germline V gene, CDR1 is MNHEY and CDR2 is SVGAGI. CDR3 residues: CASSSTDWQTQYF. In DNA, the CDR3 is TGTGCCAGCAGCTCCACGGACTGGCAGACCCAGTACTTC.

CDR3 in DNA: TGTGCCAGCAGTCCCCGCCTCGGGGAGCTGTTTTTT. Translating gives CASSPRLGELFF. The rearrangement uses TRBV6-6 and TRBJ2-2; D remains ambiguous. Trimming removed 5 bases at V and 7 bases at J, with 8 bases between. The germline gives CDR1 MNHNY, CDR2 SVGAGI (reference sequence). The CDR3 runs to 12 residues.

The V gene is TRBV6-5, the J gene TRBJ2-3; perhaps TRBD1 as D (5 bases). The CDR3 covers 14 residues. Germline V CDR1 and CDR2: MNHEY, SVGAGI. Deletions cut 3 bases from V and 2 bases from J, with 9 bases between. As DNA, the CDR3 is TGTGCCAGCAGTTATATCAGGGTCACAGATACGCAGTATTTT. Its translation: CASSYIRVTDTQYF.

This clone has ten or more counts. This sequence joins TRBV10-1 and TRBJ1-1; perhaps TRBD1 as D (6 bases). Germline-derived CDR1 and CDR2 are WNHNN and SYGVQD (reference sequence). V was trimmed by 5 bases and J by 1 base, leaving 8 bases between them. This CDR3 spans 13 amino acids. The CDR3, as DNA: TGCGCCAGCAGTCAGGGACAGAACACTGAAGCTTTCTTT. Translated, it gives CASSQGQNTEAFF.

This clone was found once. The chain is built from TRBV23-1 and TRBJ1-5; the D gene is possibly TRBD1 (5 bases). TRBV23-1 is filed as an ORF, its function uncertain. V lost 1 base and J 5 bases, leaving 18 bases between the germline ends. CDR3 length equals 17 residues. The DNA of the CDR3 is TGCGCCAGCAGTCAATTACTTGAGGGGTTAAAGGATCAGCCCCAGCATTTT. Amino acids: CASSQLLEGLKDQPQHF.

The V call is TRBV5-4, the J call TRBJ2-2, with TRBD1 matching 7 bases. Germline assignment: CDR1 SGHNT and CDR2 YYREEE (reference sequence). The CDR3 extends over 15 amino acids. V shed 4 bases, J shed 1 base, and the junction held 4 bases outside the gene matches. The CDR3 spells CASSHRQGNTGELFF. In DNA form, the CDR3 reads TGTGCCAGCAGCCACCGACAGGGGAACACCGGGGAGCTGTTTTTT.

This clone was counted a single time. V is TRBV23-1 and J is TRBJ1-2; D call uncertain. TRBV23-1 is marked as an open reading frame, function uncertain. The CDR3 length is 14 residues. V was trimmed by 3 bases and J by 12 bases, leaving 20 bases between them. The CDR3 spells CASSHRAPLWLHTF. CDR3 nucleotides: TGCGCCAGCAGTCATCGCGCCCCTCTATGGCTACACACCTTC.

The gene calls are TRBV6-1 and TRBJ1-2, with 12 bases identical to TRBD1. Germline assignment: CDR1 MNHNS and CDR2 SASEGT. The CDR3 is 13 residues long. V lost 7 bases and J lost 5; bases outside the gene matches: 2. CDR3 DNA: TGTGCCAGCACGGGACAGGGGGCATATGGCTACACCTTC. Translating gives CASTGQGAYGYTF.

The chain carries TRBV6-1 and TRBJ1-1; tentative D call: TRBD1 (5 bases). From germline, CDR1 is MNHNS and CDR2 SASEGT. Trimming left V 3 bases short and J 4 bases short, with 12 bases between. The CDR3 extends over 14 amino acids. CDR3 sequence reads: CASSDGSGGTEAFF. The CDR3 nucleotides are TGTGCCAGCAGTGATGGGAGCGGGGGCACTGAAGCTTTCTTT.